A single sample gave rise to the 31 T cell receptor beta chains below, sequenced in a study of blood T cell repertoires in COVID-19 (dated by TCRdb to the early 2020s). Library creation used the immunoSEQ multiplex PCR assay. Not all clones reach the TCRdb copy of this immuneACCESS table, which keeps in-frame sequences only. Checked studies attribute under half of the gap to unresolved V genes and leave the rest unexplained. The sample yields a few hundred thousand clones; about 91% were counted once. The top ten clonotypes cover around 1.2% of the sample. The sequencing sample was made of PBMCs or T cells enriched from blood (not recorded which). All receptors derive from a woman between 35 and 50 years old with acute COVID-19.

This clone was detected only once. The chain carries TRBV5-1 and TRBJ2-7, with 7 positions matching TRBD2. The J segment lost 3 bases and the V segment lost 3 bases, leaving 6 bases of the junction unmatched. The CDR3 loop spans 14 amino acids. Germline CDR1 reads SGHRS; CDR2 reads YFSETQ. CDR3 loop: CASSSPSGGYEQYF. Here the CDR3 DNA reads TGCGCCAGCAGCTCTCCTAGCGGAGGCTACGAGCAGTACTTC.

The chain employs TRBV6-5 and TRBJ2-7, with 9 bases that match TRBD1. Germline V gene lookup returns CDR1 MNHEY and CDR2 SVGAGI. The V gene end was trimmed by 5 bases and the J gene end by 6 bases; junction bases not matched to a gene: 2. The CDR3 totals 12 residues. The CDR3 protein is CASSPDRGEQYF. The CDR3 coding sequence is TGTGCCAGCAGTCCGGACAGGGGCGAGCAGTACTTC.

This clone was observed a handful of times. The V call is TRBV24-1, the J call TRBJ1-1, with 9 bases that match TRBD1. The CDR3 runs to 14 residues. Germline V gene data show CDR1 as KGHDR and CDR2 as SFDVKD. Trimming cost V 7 bases and J 3 bases; bases outside gene matches: 5. The CDR3: CATRRTGEHTEAFF. The CDR3 DNA reads as TGTGCCACCAGGAGGACAGGGGAGCACACTGAAGCTTTCTTT.

V is TRBV27 and J is TRBJ2-6; 7 nucleotides match TRBD1. This CDR3 has 15 amino acids. Per the germline V gene, CDR1 is MNHEY and CDR2 is SMNVEV (reference sequence). V gave up 6 bases and J gave up 2 bases; unmatched junction bases: 4. The CDR3 bases are TGTGCCAGCAGCTCAGGGGGTGCTGGGGCCAACGTCCTGACTTTC. Translating it yields CASSSGGAGANVLTF.

The chain has TRBV5-1 and TRBJ1-4; perhaps TRBD1 as D (5 bases). V lost 0 bases to trimming and J lost 4 bases, with 10 bases between them. CDR3 size: 15 residues. Germline CDR1 SGHRS, CDR2 YFSETQ. The DNA of the CDR3 is TGCGCCAGCAGCTTGGCCGGGGGGGATAATGAAAAACTGTTTTTT. It codes for CASSLAGGDNEKLFF.

This clone was detected a few times. This rearrangement joins TRBV30 to TRBJ1-5; D gene uncertain. This CDR3 contains 16 residues. Trimming pared 0 bases from V and 5 bases from J, leaving 17 bases between. Germline CDR1 and CDR2: GTSNPN and SVGIG (reference sequence). This CDR3 reads CAWSVRGRGSDQPQHF. The CDR3 DNA sequence: TGTGCCTGGAGTGTAAGAGGACGGGGATCGGATCAGCCCCAGCATTTT.

This clone appeared a single time. The V gene is TRBV18, the J gene TRBJ2-5, with D perhaps TRBD1 (6 bases). Between the trimmed V and J ends, which lost 0 bases and 5 bases, there was a span of 10 bases. Germline V gives CDR1 KGHSH, CDR2 LQKENI. The CDR3 has 14 amino acids. CDR3 in amino acids: CASSPPGALETQYF. For the CDR3, the DNA is TGTGCCAGCTCACCACCGGGGGCTTTGGAGACCCAGTACTTC.

V and J are TRBV3-1 (or the pseudogene TRBV3-2) and TRBJ2-7; D may be TRBD2 (6 bases). This CDR3 comprises 13 residues. The V end was cut by 1 base, the J end by 7 bases, with 11 bases between. Germline CDR1 and CDR2: LGHDT and YNNKEL (reference sequence). CDR3 coding DNA: TGTGCCAGCAGCCAAGCGGGAGTTTGGGAGCAGTACGTC. Its protein product is CASSQAGVWEQYV.

There are a few counts of this clone. Here the CDR3 DNA reads TGTGCCAGCAGCAAAGTATGCGGTGGTGCGGGCTATGGCTACACCTTC. Its translation is CASSKVCGGAGYGYTF. The rearrangement links TRBV21-1 to TRBJ1-2. TRBV21-1 is termed a pseudogene. The CDR3 runs 16 residues.

This chain links TRBV19 with TRBJ1-1; possibly TRBD1 for D (5 bases). Trimming removed 0 bases at V and 1 base at J, with 12 bases between. The germline V gene has CDR1 LNHDA and CDR2 SQIVND (reference sequence). This CDR3 spans 16 amino acids. CDR3 nucleotide sequence: TGTGCCAGTAGTATAGATCCGACAGCCACGAACACTGAAGCTTTCTTT. Translation gives CASSIDPTATNTEAFF.

This CDR3 is CATSGGRSTYNEQFF. The DNA for the CDR3 is TGCGCCACCTCAGGGGGGCGGAGTACCTACAATGAGCAGTTCTTC. This chain joins TRBV4-3 and TRBJ2-1; possibly TRBD1 for D (7 bases). Germline CDR1 and CDR2: LGHNA and YSLEER. The CDR3 is 15 amino acids. V was cut by 10 bases and J by 2 bases, with 18 bases left in between.

The rearrangement links TRBV2 to TRBJ1-2, with D maybe TRBD1 (5 bases). The CDR3 is 14 residues long. V lost 1 base to trimming and J lost 4 bases, with 10 bases between them. Germline V lookup: CDR1 SNHLY, CDR2 FYNNEI. DNA for the CDR3: TGTGCCAGCAGTGAAGAAGGGGCACCCTATGGCTACACCTTC. This gives the protein CASSEEGAPYGYTF.

V and J are TRBV5-1 and TRBJ2-1; TRBD2 aligns across 7 bases. V lost 4 bases, J lost 9 bases, and 4 bases stayed unmatched. CDR1 is SGHRS and CDR2 is YFSETQ in the germline V gene. This CDR3 has 12 residues. CDR3 in amino acids: CASSLLATEQFF. CDR3 nucleotide sequence: TGCGCCAGCAGCCTACTAGCGACTGAGCAGTTCTTC.

The V call is TRBV7-8, the J call TRBJ1-4, with 10 positions matching TRBD1. V trimming: 5 bases; J trimming: 5 bases; junction bases outside the gene matches: 8. The CDR3 length is 16 residues. Germline CDR1 and CDR2: SGHVS and FQNEAQ. The CDR3: CASSPTRQGANEKLFF. The CDR3 bases are TGTGCCAGCAGCCCAACTCGACAGGGGGCAAATGAAAAACTGTTTTTT.

J is TRBJ1-5 and V is TRBV18, with a tentative D call TRBD1 (6 bases). Trimming stripped 3 bases from V and 10 bases from J, with 13 bases between. Germline V gene sequence: CDR1 KGHSH, CDR2 LQKENI. CDR3 length: 13 amino acids. CDR3 sequence (DNA): TGTGCCAGCTCACCCTCCCGGGACATACCCCAGCATTTT. Its translation: CASSPSRDIPQHF.

The rearrangement joins TRBV18 to TRBJ1-5; no definite D call. V was trimmed by 0 bases and J by 1 base, leaving 13 bases between them. Germline loops: CDR1 KGHSH, CDR2 LQKENI. The CDR3 has 17 amino acids. In DNA form, the CDR3 reads TGTGCCAGCTCACCACCGGAGGGCCAGATAAGCAATCAGCCCCAGCATTTT. It codes for CASSPPEGQISNQPQHF.

The chain employs TRBV2 and TRBJ2-3, with D possibly being TRBD1 (6 bases). This CDR3 has 14 amino acids. Between the trimmed V and J ends, which lost 6 bases and 5 bases, there was a span of 15 bases. Germline CDR1 reads SNHLY; CDR2 reads FYNNEI. The CDR3 nucleotides are TGTGCCAGCAGCCTTGGGACAAACGGAGATACGCAGTATTTT. This codes for CASSLGTNGDTQYF.

The chain's CDR3 is CASRTGANNEKLFF. As DNA, the CDR3 is TGTGCCAGCAGAACAGGGGCTAATAATGAAAAACTGTTTTTT. V usage is TRBV6-6 and J usage is TRBJ1-4, with 7 bases lining up with TRBD1. The junction had 5 bases not matched to a gene; V was cut back by 6 bases and J by 4 bases. The CDR3 runs 14 residues. In germline, CDR1 is MNHNY, CDR2 SVGAGI (reference sequence).

The rearrangement joins TRBV28 to TRBJ1-2, with 9 bases aligning to TRBD1. CDR1 MDHEN and CDR2 SYDVKM come from the germline V gene. V lost 8 bases, J lost 3 bases, and 4 bases stayed unmatched. The CDR3 is 13 residues long. The CDR3 loop reads CASQRTGDYGYTF. The CDR3 nucleotides read TGTGCCAGCCAGAGGACAGGGGACTATGGCTACACCTTC.

The chain links TRBV4-1 to TRBJ2-1; the match to TRBD2 covers 12 bases. Germline V gene data show CDR1 as MGHRA and CDR2 as YSYEKL. The J segment lost 3 bases and the V segment lost 1 base, leaving 10 bases of the junction unmatched. The CDR3 contains 19 residues. The CDR3 bases are TGCGCCAGCAGCCAAGTACTAGCGGGAGGCCGGGGAAGCTACAATGAGCAGTTCTTC. Its protein product is CASSQVLAGGRGSYNEQFF.

The chain employs TRBV27 and TRBJ2-7, with 8 bases aligning to TRBD1. After removal of 1 base from V and 2 bases from J, the junction contained 7 bases not matched to a gene. The CDR3 length is 16 residues. Per germline, CDR1 MNHEY and CDR2 SMNVEV (reference sequence). The DNA for the CDR3 is TGTGCCAGCAGTTTATGGCAGGGGACAGGCACCTACGAGCAGTACTTC. It encodes CASSLWQGTGTYEQYF.

This clone was picked up one time. The V call is TRBV30, the J call TRBJ1-1; D unresolved. There are 12 residues in the CDR3. Deletions cut 7 bases from V and 11 bases from J, with 20 bases between. Germline CDR1 reads GTSNPN; CDR2 reads SVGIG (reference sequence). The CDR3 bases are TGTGCCTCCACCCGAACGGAGCGCGACGCTTTCTTT. Translated, it gives CASTRTERDAFF. Full variable domain (outside the CDR3, taken from reference TRBV30 and TRBJ1-1): SQTIHQWPATLVQPVGSPLSLECTVEGTSNPNLYWYRQAAGRGLQLLFYSVGIGQISSEVPQNLSASRPQDRQFILSSKKLLLSDSGFYLCASTRTERDAFFGQGTRLTVV.

The rearrangement joins TRBV10-1 to TRBJ2-1; the D gene is possibly TRBD1 (6 bases). Trimming took off 5 bases at V and 10 bases at J, with 27 bases between the two ends. In germline, CDR1 is WNHNN, CDR2 SYGVQD (reference sequence). The CDR3 is made up of 17 amino acids. CDR3 residues: CASSNDRYRALGGEQFF. The CDR3 nucleotides are TGCGCCAGCAGTAACGACAGATACAGGGCCCTGGGCGGAGAGCAGTTCTTC.

CDR3 sequence (DNA): TGTGCCAGCACCCCACGACAGGGTGTATTTGGCTACACCTTC. Amino acid sequence: CASTPRQGVFGYTF. J is TRBJ1-2 and V is TRBV27; 7 positions match TRBD1. Germline V lookup: CDR1 MNHEY, CDR2 SMNVEV (reference sequence). This CDR3 has 14 residues. J was trimmed by 7 bases and V by 7 bases; bases with no gene match: 12.

J is TRBJ2-3 and V is TRBV7-9, with a tentative D call TRBD1 (5 bases). Trimming left V 2 bases short and J 6 bases short, with 6 bases between. This CDR3 spans 12 amino acids. Germline V gene sequence: CDR1 SEHNR, CDR2 FQNEAQ (reference sequence). CDR3 sequence (DNA): TGTGCCAGCAGCTTATCAGGGGATACGCAGTATTTT. Translation gives CASSLSGDTQYF.

The chain uses TRBV5-4 and TRBJ2-7, with TRBD2 identical over 7 bases. The V and J ends lost 3 bases and 6 bases, in that order; junction bases with no gene match: 6. From germline, CDR1 is SGHNT and CDR2 YYREEE (reference sequence). There are 13 residues in the CDR3. CDR3 DNA: TGTGCCAGCAGCTGGGGGACTACCCGCGAGCAGTACGTC. Amino acids: CASSWGTTREQYV.

J is TRBJ1-2 and V is TRBV7-6; 10 nucleotides align to TRBD1. In germline, CDR1 is SGHVS, CDR2 FNYEAQ. CDR3 length: 16 residues. J was trimmed by 3 bases and V by 2 bases; bases with no gene match: 6. CDR3 sequence: CASSLSRDRGDYGYTF. DNA for the CDR3: TGTGCCAGCAGCTTATCCCGGGACAGGGGAGACTATGGCTACACCTTC.

J is TRBJ1-2 and V is TRBV5-5; D perhaps matches TRBD1 (5 bases). In germline, CDR1 is SGHKS, CDR2 YYEKEE (reference sequence). This CDR3 spans 16 amino acids. V lost 3 bases, J lost 2 bases, and 17 bases lay in between. The CDR3 reads CASSSDDSLYNYGYTF. In nucleotides, the CDR3 is TGTGCCAGCAGCTCCGATGACAGCCTCTACAACTATGGCTACACCTTC.

V and J are TRBV10-1 and TRBJ2-7; TRBD1 matches at 7 bases. The CDR3 has 14 amino acids. V shed 6 bases and J 6 bases; nucleotides not matched to a gene: 11. From germline, CDR1 is WNHNN and CDR2 SYGVQD (reference sequence). CDR3 bases: TGCGCCAGCAGCCCCGCGACAGGGTATGGCGAGCAGTACTTC. Protein sequence: CASSPATGYGEQYF.

The rearrangement joins TRBV30 to TRBJ2-7, with 7 bases identical to TRBD2. From germline, CDR1 is GTSNPN and CDR2 SVGIG (reference sequence). CDR3 length equals 15 residues. Germline trimming cut 1 base from V and 4 bases from J; bases unmatched to any gene: 10. In DNA form, the CDR3 reads TGTGCCTGGAGTGGGGGGGGACCTGGACGATACGAGCAGTACTTC. This translates into CAWSGGGPGRYEQYF.

V is TRBV24-1 and J is TRBJ2-7, with 8 bases fitting TRBD1. Germline CDR1 and CDR2: KGHDR and SFDVKD. The CDR3 consists of 17 residues. V dropped 3 bases and J dropped 0; count of bases not matched to a gene: 9. The chain's CDR3 is CATSDLQGASHSYEQYV. Here the CDR3 DNA reads TGTGCCACCAGTGATCTTCAGGGGGCAAGTCACTCCTACGAGCAGTACGTC.